This paragraph reports one T cell receptor (beta chain). Its antigen is unknown. Trimming shortened V by 6 bases and J by 2 bases, and 9 bases separated the two germline ends. The length of the CDR3 is 13 residues. CDR1 and CDR2 from the germline V gene are SGHAT and FQNNGV. This specimen belongs to a study of blood T cells in healthy people across ages. General study results and limits: Across the age range, TCR beta diversity per million T cells fell in a roughly linear way. Compared with aged donors, long-lived donors showed fewer expanded clones, suggesting selection.

Combining a sample-barcoded 5' primer with a J-beta primer mix, a second PCR ran for about 7 to 12 cycles. TCRdb analysed the 5' RACE reads with MiXCR anew, one entry per CDR3 protein. Among about 1 million distinct CDR3 sequences listed, under 45% were seen once. Sequencing was done on a sample of blood. J is TRBJ2-3 and V is TRBV11-2; D possibly corresponds to TRBD1 (6 bases). This TCR was sampled from a woman aged 55-69 years in good health. CDR3 sequence: CASRRGNTDTQYF. CDR3 sequence (DNA): TGTGCCAGCAGAAGGGGGAACACAGATACGCAGTATTTT.